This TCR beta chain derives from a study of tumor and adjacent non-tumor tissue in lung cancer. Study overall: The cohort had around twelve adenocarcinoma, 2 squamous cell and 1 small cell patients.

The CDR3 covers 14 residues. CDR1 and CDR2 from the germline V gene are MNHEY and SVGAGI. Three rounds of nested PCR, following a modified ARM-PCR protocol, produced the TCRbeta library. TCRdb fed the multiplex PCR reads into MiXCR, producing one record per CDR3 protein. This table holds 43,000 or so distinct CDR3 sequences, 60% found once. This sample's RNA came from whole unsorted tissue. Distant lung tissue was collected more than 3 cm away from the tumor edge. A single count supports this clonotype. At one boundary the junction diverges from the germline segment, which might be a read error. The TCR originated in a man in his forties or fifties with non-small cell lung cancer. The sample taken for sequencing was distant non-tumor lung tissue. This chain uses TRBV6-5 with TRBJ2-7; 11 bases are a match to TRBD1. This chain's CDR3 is CATSYRDRGDKQYF. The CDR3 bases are TGTGCCACCAGTTACAGGGACAGGGGGGACAAGCAGTACTTC.